This T cell receptor (beta chain) was recovered during a study of tumor-infiltrating lymphocytes in primary liver carcinoma. In the study overall: Patients included men and women of 30 to 69 years. Each of the growths was stage T1-T3 N0M0, extending about 4.2 to 11 cm across.

Making TCR beta cDNA involved approximately 510 ng total RNA and a constant-region primer. Researchers made the TCR beta libraries by running three nested multiplex PCR rounds with slightly modified ARM-PCR. Use of TRBV1-TRBV30 forward primers with a C-beta reverse primer characterized the first two PCR rounds, which lasted around 10 cycles each. TCRdb fed the multiplex PCR reads into MiXCR, producing one record per CDR3 protein. The repertoire holds fewer than 350,000 distinct CDR3 sequences, with roughly two thirds as singletons. CDR3 length: 14 residues. Deletions cut 7 bases from V and 1 base from J, with 14 bases between. Germline V gene sequence: CDR1 MNHNS, CDR2 SASEGT. Germline DNA was also extracted, and blood RNA was taken from unsorted whole blood. Roughly 4.4 milliliters of peripheral blood were gathered ahead of the operation.

The sequencing sample was made of peripheral blood. This TCR was sampled from a man aged 40-55 years with primary liver carcinoma and hepatitis B virus infection. The chain combines TRBV6-1 with TRBJ2-7; TRBD2 might be the D (5 bases). The CDR3 sequence is CASILCGSSYEQYF. DNA for the CDR3: TGTGCCAGCATCCTATGCGGGTCTTCCTACGAGCAGTACTTC.